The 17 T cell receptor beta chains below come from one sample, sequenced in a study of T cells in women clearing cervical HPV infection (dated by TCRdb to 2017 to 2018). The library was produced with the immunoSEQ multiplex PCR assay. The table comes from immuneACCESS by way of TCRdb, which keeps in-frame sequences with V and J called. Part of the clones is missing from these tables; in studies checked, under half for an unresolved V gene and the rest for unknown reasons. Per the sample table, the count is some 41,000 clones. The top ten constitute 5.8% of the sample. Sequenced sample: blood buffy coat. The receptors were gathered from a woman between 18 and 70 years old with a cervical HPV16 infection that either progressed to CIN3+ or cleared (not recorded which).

The CDR3 protein is CASSIGQNNEQFF. CDR3 bases read: TGTGCCAGTAGTATAGGGCAGAACAATGAG. The chain carries TRBV19 and TRBJ2-1; D ambiguous. The sequence runs out 3 residues before the end of the CDR3; the remainder is reconstructed from the germline J gene. The CDR3 length is 13 residues. Trimming pared 1 base from V and 5 bases from J, leaving 6 bases between. Germline V CDR1 and CDR2: LNHDA, SQIVND (reference sequence).

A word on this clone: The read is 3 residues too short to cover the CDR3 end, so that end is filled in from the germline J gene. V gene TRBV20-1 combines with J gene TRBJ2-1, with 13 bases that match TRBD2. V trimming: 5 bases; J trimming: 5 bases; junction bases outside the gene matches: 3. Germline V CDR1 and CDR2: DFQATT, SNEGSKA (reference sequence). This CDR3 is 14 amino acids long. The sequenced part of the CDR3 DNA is TGCAGTGCTCCTACTAGCGGGAGGGACAATGAG. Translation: CSAPTSGRDNE. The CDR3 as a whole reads CSAPTSGRDNEQFF.

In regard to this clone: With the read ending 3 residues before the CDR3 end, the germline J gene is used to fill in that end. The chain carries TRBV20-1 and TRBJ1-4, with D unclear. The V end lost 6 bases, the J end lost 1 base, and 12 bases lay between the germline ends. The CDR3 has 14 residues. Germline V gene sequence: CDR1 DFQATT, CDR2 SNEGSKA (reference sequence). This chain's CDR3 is CSAPRSLTNEKLFF. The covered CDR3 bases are TGCAGTGCCCCTCGCAGTCTAACTAATGAAAAA.

The CDR3 sequence is CSADTRVNGYTF. The CDR3 DNA, read in part, is TGCAGCGCAGACACAAGGGTTAATGGC. The gene calls are TRBV29-1 and TRBJ1-2, with unresolved D. The CDR3 end is not reached by the read, which stops 3 residues before it; the germline J gene fills it in. Germline CDR1 SQVTM, CDR2 ANQGSEA. The ends were cut back, 7 bases at V and 6 bases at J, with 15 bases in the middle. The CDR3 extends over 12 amino acids.

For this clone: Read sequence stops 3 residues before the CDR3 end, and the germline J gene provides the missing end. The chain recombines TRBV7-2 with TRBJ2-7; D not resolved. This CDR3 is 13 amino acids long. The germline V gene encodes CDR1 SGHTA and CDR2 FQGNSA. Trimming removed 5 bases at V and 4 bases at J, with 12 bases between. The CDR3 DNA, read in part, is TGTGCCAGCAGCCAAAGATACTATTACGAG. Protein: CASSQRYYYE. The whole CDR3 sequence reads CASSQRYYYEQYF.

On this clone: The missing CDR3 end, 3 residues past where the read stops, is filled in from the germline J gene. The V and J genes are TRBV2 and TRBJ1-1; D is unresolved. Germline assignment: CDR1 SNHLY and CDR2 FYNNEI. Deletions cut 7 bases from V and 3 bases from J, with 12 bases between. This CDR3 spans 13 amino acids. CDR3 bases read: TGTGCCAGCACCGACGGGTTATACACTGAA. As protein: CASTDGLYTE. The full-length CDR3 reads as CASTDGLYTEAFF.

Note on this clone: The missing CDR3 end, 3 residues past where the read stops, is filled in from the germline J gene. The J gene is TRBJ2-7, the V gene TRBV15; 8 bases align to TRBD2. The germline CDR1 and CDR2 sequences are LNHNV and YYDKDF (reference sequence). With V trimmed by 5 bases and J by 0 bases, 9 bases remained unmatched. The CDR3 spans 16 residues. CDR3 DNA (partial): TGTGCCACCAGCGCCGGGAGGGACTCGAGCTCCTACGAG. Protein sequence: CATSAGRDSSSYE. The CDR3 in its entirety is CATSAGRDSSSYEQYF.

CDR3 DNA, as far as it was read: TGTGCCAGTAGTACAGCAGGAAGGTTTCCCGATACC. It specifies CASSTAGRFPDT. The whole CDR3 region reads CASSTAGRFPDTYTF. The chain combines TRBV19 with TRBJ1-2; D is undetermined. The read ends 3 residues early relative to the CDR3; the germline J gene fills the gap. The CDR3 is made up of 15 amino acids. CDR1 and CDR2 from the germline V gene are LNHDA and SQIVND (reference sequence).

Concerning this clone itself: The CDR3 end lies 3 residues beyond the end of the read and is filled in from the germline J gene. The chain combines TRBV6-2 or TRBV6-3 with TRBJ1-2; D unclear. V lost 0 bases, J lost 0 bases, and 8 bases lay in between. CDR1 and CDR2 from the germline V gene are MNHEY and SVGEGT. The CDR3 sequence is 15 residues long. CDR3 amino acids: CASSYSQATNYGYTF. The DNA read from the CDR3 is TGTGCCAGCAGTTACTCCCAGGCAACTAACTATGGC.

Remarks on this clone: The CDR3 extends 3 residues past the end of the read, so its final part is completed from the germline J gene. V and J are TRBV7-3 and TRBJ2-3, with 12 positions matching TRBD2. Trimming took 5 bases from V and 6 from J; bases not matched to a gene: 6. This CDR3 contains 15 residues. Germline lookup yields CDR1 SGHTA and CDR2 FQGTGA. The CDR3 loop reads CASSDFTSGRDTQYF. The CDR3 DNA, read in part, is TGTGCCAGCAGCGATTTTACTAGCGGGAGGGATACG.

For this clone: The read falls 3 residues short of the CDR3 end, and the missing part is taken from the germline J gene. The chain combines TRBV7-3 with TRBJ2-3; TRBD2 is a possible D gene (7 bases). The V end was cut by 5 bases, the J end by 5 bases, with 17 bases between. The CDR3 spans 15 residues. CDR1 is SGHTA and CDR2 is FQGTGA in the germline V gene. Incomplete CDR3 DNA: TGTGCCAGCAGCCCATGGGGAGGGGGTGGAGATACG. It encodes CASSPWGGGGDT. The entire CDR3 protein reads CASSPWGGGGDTQYF.

The CDR3 loop is CSARDSLAVQETQYF. The sequenced CDR3 bases are TGCAGTGCTAGAGATAGCCTAGCGGTACAAGAGACG. This sequence joins TRBV20-1 and TRBJ2-3, with 7 bases aligning to TRBD2. The sequenced fragment ends 3 residues before the CDR3 boundary, so the rest is inferred from the germline J gene. CDR1 is DFQATT and CDR2 is SNEGSKA in the germline V gene (reference sequence). The CDR3 runs to 15 residues.

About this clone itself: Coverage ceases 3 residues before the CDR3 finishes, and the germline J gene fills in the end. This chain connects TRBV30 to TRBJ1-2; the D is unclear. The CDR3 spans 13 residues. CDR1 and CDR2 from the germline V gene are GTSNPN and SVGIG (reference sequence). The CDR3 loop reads CAWTLQEIDTYTF. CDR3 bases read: TGTGCCTGGACCCTTCAGGAAATAGATACC.

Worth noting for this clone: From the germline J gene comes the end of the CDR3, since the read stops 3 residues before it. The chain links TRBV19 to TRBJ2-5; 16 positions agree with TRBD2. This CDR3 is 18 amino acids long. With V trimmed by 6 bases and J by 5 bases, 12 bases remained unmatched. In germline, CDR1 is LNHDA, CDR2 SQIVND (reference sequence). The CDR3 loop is CASSPGLAGGPLEETQYF. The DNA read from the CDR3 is TGTGCCAGTAGCCCGGGACTAGCGGGAGGGCCGTTAGAGGAGACC. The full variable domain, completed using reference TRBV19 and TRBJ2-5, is DGGITQSPKYLFRKEGQNVTLSCEQNLNHDAMYWYRQDPGQGLRLIYYSQIVNDFQKGDIAEGYSVSREKKESFPLTVTSAQKNPTAFYLCASSPGLAGGPLEETQYFGPGTRLLVL.

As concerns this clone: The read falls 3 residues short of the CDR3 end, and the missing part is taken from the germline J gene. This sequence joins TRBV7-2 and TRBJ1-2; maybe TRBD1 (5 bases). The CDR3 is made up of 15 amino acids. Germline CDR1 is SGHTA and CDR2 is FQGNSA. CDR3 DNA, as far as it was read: TGTGCCAGCCAGCGCGGGACTACGTCCTACAATGAC. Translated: CASQRGTTSYND. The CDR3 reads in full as CASQRGTTSYNDYTF.

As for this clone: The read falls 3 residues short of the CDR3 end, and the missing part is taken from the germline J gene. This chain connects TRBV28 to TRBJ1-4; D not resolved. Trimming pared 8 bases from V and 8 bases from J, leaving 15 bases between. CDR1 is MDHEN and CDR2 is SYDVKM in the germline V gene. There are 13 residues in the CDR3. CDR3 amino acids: CASAGGWGEKLFF. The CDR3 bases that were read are TGTGCCAGCGCGGGAGGGTGGGGAGAAAAA.

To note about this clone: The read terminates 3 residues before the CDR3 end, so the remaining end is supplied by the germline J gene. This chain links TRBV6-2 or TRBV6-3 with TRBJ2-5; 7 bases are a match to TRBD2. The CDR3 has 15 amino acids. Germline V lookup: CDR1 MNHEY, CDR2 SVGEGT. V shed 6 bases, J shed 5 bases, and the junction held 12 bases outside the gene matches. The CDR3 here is CASSDTGLPQETQYF. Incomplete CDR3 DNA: TGTGCCAGCAGCGATACGGGACTACCCCAGGAGACC.